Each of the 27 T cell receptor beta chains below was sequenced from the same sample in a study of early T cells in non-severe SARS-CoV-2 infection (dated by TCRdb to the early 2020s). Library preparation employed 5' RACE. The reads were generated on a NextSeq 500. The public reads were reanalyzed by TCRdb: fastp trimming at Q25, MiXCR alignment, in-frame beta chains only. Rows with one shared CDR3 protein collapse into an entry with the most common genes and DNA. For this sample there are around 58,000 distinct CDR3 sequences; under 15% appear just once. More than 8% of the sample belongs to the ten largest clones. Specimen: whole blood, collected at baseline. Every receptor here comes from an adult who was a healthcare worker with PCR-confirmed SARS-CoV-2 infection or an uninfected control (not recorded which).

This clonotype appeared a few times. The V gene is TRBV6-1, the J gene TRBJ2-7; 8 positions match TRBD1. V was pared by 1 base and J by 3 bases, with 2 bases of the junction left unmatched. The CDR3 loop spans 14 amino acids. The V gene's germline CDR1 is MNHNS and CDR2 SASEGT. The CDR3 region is CASSEDRGYYEQYF. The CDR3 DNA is TGTGCCAGCAGTGAAGACAGGGGGTACTACGAGCAGTACTTC.

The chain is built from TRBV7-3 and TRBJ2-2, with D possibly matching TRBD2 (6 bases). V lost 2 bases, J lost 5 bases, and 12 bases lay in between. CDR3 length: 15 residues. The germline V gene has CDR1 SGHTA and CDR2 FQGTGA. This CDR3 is CASSLGRDATGELFF. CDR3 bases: TGTGCCAGCAGCTTAGGGCGGGACGCAACCGGGGAGCTGTTTTTT.

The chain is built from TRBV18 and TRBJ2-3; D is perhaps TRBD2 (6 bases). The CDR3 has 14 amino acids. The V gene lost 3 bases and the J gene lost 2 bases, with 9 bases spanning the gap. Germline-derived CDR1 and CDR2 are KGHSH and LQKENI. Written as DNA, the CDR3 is TGTGCCAGCTCACCGGGGGGATACACAGATACGCAGTATTTT. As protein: CASSPGGYTDTQYF.

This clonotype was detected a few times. CDR3 DNA sequence: TGTGCCTGGAGTAGGCTGTACAATGAGCAGTTCTTC. As protein: CAWSRLYNEQFF. The genes are TRBV30 and TRBJ2-1; no clear D gene. Germline-derived CDR1 and CDR2 are GTSNPN and SVGIG (reference sequence). V was cut by 2 bases and J by 4 bases, with 6 bases left in between. This CDR3 comprises 12 residues.

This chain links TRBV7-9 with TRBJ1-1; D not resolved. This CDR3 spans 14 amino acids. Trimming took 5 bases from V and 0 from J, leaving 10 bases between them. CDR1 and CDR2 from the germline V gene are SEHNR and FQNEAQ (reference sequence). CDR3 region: CASSPPVVNTEAFF. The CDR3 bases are TGTGCCAGCAGCCCCCCAGTTGTGAACACTGAAGCTTTCTTT.

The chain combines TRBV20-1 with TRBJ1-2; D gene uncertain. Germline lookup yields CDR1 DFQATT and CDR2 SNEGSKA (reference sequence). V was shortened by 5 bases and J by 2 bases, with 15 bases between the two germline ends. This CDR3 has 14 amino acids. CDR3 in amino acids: CSALPAGMNYGYTF. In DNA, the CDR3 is TGCAGTGCTCTCCCGGCCGGGATGAACTATGGCTACACCTTC.

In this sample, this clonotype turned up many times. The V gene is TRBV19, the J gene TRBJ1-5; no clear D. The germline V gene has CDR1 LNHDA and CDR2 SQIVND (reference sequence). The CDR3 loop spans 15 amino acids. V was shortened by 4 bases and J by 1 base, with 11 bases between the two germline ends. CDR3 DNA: TGTGCCAGTAGTACTGCCGGACTAAGCAATCAGCCCCAGCATTTT. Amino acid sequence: CASSTAGLSNQPQHF. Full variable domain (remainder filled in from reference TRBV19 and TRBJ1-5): DGGITQSPKYLFRKEGQNVTLSCEQNLNHDAMYWYRQDPGQGLRLIYYSQIVNDFQKGDIAEGYSVSREKKESFPLTVTSAQKNPTAFYLCASSTAGLSNQPQHFGDGTRLSIL.

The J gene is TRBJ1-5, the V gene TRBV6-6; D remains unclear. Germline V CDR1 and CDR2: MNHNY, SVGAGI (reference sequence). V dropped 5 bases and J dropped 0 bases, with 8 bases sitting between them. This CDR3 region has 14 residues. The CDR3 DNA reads TGTGCCAGCAGTGACGGGTATAGCAATCAGCCCCAGCATTTT. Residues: CASSDGYSNQPQHF.

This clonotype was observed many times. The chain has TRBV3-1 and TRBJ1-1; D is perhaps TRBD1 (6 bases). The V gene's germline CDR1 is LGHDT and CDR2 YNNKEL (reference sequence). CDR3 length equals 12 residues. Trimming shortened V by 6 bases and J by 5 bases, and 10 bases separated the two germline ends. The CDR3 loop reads CASREGETEAFF. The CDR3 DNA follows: TGTGCCAGCAGAGAGGGGGAGACTGAAGCTTTCTTT.

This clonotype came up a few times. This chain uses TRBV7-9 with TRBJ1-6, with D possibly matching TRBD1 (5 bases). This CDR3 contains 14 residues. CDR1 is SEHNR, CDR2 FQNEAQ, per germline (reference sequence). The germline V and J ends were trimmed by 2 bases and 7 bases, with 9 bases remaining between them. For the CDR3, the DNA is TGTGCCAGCAGCTTACAGGGCAACAATTCACCCCTCCACTTT. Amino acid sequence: CASSLQGNNSPLHF.

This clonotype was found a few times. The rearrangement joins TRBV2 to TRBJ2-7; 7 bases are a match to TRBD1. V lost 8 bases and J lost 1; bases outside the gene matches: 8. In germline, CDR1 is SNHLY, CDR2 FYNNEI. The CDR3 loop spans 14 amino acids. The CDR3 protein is CASAPTGISYEQYF. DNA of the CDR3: TGTGCCAGCGCCCCGACAGGGATATCCTACGAGCAGTACTTC.

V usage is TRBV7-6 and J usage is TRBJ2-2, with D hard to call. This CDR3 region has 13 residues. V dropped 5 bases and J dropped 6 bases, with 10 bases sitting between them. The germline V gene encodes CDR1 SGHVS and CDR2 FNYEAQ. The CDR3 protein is CASSRSSAGELFF. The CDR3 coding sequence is TGTGCCAGCAGCCGATCGAGCGCCGGGGAGCTGTTTTTT.

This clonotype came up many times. The chain's CDR3 is CASSFKAPNTGELFF. CDR3 nucleotides: TGTGCCAGCAGTTTTAAGGCCCCGAACACCGGGGAGCTGTTTTTT. V gene TRBV27 combines with J gene TRBJ2-2; D is unresolved. Germline V gives CDR1 MNHEY, CDR2 SMNVEV (reference sequence). The CDR3 loop spans 15 amino acids. V was clipped by 3 bases and J by 0 bases, with 8 bases between them.

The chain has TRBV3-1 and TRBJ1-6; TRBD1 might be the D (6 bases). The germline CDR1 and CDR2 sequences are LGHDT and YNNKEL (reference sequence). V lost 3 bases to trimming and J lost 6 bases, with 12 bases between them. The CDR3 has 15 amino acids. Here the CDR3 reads CASSQHTGTNSPLHF. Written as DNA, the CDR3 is TGTGCCAGCAGCCAGCACACAGGGACTAATTCACCCCTCCACTTT. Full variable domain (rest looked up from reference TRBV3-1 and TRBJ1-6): DTAVSQTPKYLVTQMGNDKSIKCEQNLGHDTMYWYKQDSKKFLKIMFSYNNKELIINETVPNRFSPKSPDKAHLNLHINSLELGDSAVYFCASSQHTGTNSPLHFGNGTRLTVT.

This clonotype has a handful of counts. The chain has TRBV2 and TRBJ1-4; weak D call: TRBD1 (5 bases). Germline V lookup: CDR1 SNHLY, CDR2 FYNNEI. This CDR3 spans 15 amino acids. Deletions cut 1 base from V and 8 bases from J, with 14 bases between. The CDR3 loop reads CASSEGGQGSEKLFF. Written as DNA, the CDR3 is TGTGCCAGCAGTGAAGGGGGTCAGGGATCCGAAAAACTGTTTTTT.

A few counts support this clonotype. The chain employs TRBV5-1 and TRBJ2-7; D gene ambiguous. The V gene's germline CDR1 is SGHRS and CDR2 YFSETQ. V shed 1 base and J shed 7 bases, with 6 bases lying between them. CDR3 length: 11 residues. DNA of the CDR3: TGCGCCAGCAGCTTGATTGGTGAGCAGTACTTC. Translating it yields CASSLIGEQYF. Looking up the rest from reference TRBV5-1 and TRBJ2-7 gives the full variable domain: KAGVTQTPRYLIKTRGQQVTLSCSPISGHRSVSWYQQTPGQGLQFLFEYFSETQRNKGNFPGRFSGRQFSNSRSEMNVSTLELGDSALYLCASSLIGEQYFGPGTRLTVT.

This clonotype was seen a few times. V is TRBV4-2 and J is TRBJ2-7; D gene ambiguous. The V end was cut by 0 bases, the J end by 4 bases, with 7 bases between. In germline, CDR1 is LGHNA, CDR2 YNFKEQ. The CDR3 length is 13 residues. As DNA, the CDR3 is TGTGCCAGCAGCCAAGATTTGGCGTACGAGCAGTACTTC. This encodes CASSQDLAYEQYF.

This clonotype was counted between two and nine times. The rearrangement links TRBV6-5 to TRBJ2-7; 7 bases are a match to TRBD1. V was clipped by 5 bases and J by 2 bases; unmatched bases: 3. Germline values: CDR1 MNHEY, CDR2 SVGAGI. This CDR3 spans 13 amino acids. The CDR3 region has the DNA TGTGCCAGCAGTAACAGGGGAACCTACGAGCAGTACTTC. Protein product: CASSNRGTYEQYF.

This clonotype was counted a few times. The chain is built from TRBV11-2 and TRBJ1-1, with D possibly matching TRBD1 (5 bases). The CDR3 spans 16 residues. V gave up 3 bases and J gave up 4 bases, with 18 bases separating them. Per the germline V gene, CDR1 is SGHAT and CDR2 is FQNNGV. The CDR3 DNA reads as TGTGCCAGCAGCTTTCGAGGACGGGAGAGGGGCACTGAAGCTTTCTTT. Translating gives CASSFRGRERGTEAFF.

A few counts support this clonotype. The CDR3 protein is CASSFMDRNTEAFF. CDR3 in DNA: TGTGCCAGCAGCTTTATGGACAGAAACACTGAAGCTTTCTTT. The rearrangement joins TRBV5-5 to TRBJ1-1; D may be TRBD1 (6 bases). The V gene's germline CDR1 is SGHKS and CDR2 YYEKEE (reference sequence). The CDR3 loop spans 14 amino acids. V lost 2 bases and J lost 2, with 10 bases in between. The full variable domain, rest sourced from reference TRBV5-5 and TRBJ1-1, is DAGVTQSPTHLIKTRGQQVTLRCSPISGHKSVSWYQQVLGQGPQFIFQYYEKEERGRGNFPDRFSARQFPNYSSELNVNALLLGDSALYLCASSFMDRNTEAFFGQGTRLTVV.

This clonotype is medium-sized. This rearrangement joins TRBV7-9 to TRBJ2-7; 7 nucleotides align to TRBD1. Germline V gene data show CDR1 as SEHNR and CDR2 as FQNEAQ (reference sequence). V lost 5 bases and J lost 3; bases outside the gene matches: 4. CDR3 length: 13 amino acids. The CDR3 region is CASSPGTVYEQYF. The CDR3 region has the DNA TGTGCCAGCAGCCCCGGGACAGTCTACGAGCAGTACTTC.

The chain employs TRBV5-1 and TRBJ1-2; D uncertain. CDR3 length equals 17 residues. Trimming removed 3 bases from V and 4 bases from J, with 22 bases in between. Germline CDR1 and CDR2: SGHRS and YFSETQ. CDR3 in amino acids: CASSSTADGRIGYGYTF. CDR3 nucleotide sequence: TGCGCCAGCAGCTCTACTGCGGACGGCAGAATTGGCTATGGCTACACCTTC.

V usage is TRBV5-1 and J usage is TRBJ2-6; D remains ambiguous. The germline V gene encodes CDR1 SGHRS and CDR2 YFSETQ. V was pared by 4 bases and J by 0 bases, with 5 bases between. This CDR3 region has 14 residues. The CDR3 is CASSDISGANVLTF. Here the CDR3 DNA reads TGCGCCAGCAGCGACATCTCTGGGGCCAACGTCCTGACTTTC.

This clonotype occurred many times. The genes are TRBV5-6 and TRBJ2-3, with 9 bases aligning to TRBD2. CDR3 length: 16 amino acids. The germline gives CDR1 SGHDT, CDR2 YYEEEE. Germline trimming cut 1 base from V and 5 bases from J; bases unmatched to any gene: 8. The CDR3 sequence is CASSLLVTSGVDTQYF. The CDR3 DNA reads TGTGCCAGCAGCTTGCTGGTGACTAGCGGCGTAGATACGCAGTATTTT.

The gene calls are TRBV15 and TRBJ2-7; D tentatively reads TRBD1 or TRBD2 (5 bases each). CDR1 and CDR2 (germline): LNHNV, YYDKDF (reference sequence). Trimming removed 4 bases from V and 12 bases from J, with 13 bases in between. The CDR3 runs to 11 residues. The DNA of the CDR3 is TGTGCCACCAGCACCCCTGGGACGTTGTACTTC. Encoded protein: CATSTPGTLYF.

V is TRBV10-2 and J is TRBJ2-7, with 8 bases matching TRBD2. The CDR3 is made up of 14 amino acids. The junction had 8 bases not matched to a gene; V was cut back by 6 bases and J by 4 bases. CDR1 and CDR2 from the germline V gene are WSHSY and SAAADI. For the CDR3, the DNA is TGCGCCAGCAGGGCGGGGGGCAGTGGGTACGAGCAGTACTTC. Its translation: CASRAGGSGYEQYF.

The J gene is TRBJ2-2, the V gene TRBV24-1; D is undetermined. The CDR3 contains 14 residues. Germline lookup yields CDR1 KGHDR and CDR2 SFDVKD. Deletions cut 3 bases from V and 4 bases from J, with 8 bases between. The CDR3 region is CATSDALLTGELFF. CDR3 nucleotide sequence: TGTGCCACCAGTGATGCATTACTCACCGGGGAGCTGTTTTTT.